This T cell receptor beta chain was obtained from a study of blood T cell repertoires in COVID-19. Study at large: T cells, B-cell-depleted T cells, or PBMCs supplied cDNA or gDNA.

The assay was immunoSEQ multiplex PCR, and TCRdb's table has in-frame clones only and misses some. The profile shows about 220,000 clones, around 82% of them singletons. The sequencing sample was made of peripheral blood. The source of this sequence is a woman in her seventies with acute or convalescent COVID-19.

The chain's CDR3 is CASSSPRSGGANTGELFF. The CDR3 DNA reads as TGTGCCAGCAGCTCGCCCCGTAGCGGGGGGGCGAACACCGGGGAGCTGTTTTTT. The chain links TRBV7-2 to TRBJ2-2; TRBD2 matches at 11 bases. Germline loops: CDR1 SGHTA, CDR2 FQGNSA. V was pared by 4 bases and J by 0 bases, with 7 bases of the junction left unmatched. CDR3 length: 18 residues.